This is a list of T cell receptor beta chains from one sample in a study of T cell responses to AZD1222 COVID-19 vaccine. Data came from immunoSEQ multiplex PCR; TCRdb stores just in-frame clones and leaves some out. The top ten hold around 4.7% of the sample, which has 100,000 to 130,000 clones, around 90% seen once. The sample was peripheral blood, taken 28 days after the second AZD1222 dose. These receptor sequences come from an adult who received the AZD1222 COVID-19 vaccine. Both conserved end residues are part of each CDR3. The D gene is left open where the match is weak. The size of a clone is reported for some rows only, either as once, few or many, or as a class for expanded clones.

>NA|TRBJ2-3|TRBV18|NA
TGTGCCAGCTCATTCATCGGGGGAACAAGCACAGATACGCAGTATTTT
CASSFIGGTSTDTQYF
>NA|TRBJ2-1|TRBV7-8|NA
TGTGCCAGCAGAGGGGCCAGGGCCAATGAGCAGTTCTTC
CASRGARANEQFF
>NA|TRBJ2-3|TRBV27|TRBD1
TGTGCCAGCAGTTTCTTGGACAGGGCGGGCACAGATACGCAGTATTTT
CASSFLDRAGTDTQYF
>NA|TRBJ2-3|TRBV19|NA
TGTGCCACCCAATGGGGTCCACACACAGATACGCAGTATTTT
CATQWGPHTDTQYF
>NA|TRBJ1-6|TRBV19|NA
TGTGCCAGTAGGACCGCCGGAGGGGCGCTTAATTCACCCCTCCACTTT
CASRTAGGALNSPLHF
>NA|TRBJ2-7|TRBV7-2|NA
TGTGCCAGCAGCTTAGGGGGGCCGGGAGAGCAGTACTTC
CASSLGGPGEQYF
>few|TRBJ1-1|TRBV24-1|NA
TGTGCCACCAGTGATTCGGGGGACACTGAAGCTTTCTTT
CATSDSGDTEAFF
>NA|TRBJ2-1|TRBV6-6|NA
TGTGCCAGCAGTTTCGAGTTGAGCTCCTACAATGAGCAGTTCTTC
CASSFELSSYNEQFF
>NA|TRBJ1-5|TRBV5-5|TRBD1
TGTGCCAGCAGCCCCGGGACAGGGAGCAATCAGCCCCAGCATTTT
CASSPGTGSNQPQHF
>NA|TRBJ1-1|TRBV28|TRBD1
TGTGCCAGCAGTTTGTCAGGGGGGAACACTGAAGCTTTCTTT
CASSLSGGNTEAFF
>NA|TRBJ1-1|TRBV7-9|NA
TGTGCCAGCAGCAGGGGAAACACTGAAGCTTTCTTT
CASSRGNTEAFF